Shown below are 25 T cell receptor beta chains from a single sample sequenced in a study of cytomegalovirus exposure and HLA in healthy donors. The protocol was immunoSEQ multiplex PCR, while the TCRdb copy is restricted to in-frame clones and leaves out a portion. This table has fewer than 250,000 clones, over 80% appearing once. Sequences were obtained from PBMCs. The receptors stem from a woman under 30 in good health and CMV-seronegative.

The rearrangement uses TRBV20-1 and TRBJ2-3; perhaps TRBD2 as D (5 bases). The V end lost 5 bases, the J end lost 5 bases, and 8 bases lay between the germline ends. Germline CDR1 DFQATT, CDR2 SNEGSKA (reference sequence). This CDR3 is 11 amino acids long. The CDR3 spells CSAEGEDTQYF. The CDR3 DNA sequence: TGCAGTGCTGAGGGAGAAGATACGCAGTATTTT.

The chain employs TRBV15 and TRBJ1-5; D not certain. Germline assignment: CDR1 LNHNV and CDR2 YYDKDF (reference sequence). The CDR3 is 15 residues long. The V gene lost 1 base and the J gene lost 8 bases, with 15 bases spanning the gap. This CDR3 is CATSRGSTTLEPQHF. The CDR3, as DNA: TGTGCCACCAGCAGAGGTTCCACTACTCTAGAGCCCCAGCATTTT.

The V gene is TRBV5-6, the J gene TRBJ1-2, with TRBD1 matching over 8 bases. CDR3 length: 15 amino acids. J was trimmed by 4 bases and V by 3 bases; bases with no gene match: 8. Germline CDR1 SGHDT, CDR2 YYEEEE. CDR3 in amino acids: CASSSWTGNTYGYTF. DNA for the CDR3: TGTGCCAGCAGCTCGTGGACAGGGAACACCTATGGCTACACCTTC.

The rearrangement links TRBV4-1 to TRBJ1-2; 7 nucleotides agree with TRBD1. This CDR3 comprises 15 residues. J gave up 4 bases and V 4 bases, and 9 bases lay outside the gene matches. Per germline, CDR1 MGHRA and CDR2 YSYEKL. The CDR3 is CASSRPSQGSYGYTF. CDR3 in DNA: TGCGCCAGCAGCCGTCCGTCACAGGGGAGCTATGGCTACACCTTC.

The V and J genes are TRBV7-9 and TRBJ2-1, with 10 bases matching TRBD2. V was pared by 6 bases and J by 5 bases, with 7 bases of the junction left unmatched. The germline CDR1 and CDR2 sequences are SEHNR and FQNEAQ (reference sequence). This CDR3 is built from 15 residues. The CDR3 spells CASREAGGPNNEQFF. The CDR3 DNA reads TGTGCCAGCAGGGAAGCGGGAGGGCCGAACAATGAGCAGTTCTTC.

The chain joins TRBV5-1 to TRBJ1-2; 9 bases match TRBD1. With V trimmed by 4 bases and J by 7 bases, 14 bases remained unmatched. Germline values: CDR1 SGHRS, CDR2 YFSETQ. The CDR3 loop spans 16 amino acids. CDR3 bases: TGCGCCAGCAGCCAAGGCGGGACAGGGTCTTTGGGTGGCTACACCTTC. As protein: CASSQGGTGSLGGYTF.

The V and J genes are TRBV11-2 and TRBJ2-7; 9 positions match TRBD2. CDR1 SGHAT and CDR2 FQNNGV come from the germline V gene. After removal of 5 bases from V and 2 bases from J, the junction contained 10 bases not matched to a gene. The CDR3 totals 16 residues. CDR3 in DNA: TGTGCCAGCAGCACCCCTAGCGGGGTCTCGACCTACGAGCAGTACTTC. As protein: CASSTPSGVSTYEQYF.

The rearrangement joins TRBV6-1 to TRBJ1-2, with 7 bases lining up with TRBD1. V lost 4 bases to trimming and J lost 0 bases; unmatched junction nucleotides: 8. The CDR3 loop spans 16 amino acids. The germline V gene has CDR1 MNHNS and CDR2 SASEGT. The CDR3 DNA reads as TGTGCCAGCAGTGCTACAGGGGTGGTCCCTAACTATGGCTACACCTTC. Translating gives CASSATGVVPNYGYTF.

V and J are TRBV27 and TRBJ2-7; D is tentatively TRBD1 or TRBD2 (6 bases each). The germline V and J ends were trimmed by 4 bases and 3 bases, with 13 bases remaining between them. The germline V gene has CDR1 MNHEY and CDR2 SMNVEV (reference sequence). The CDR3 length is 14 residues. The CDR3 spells CASSSGGWLYEQYF. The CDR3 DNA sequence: TGTGCCAGCAGTTCCGGGGGCTGGCTCTACGAGCAGTACTTC.

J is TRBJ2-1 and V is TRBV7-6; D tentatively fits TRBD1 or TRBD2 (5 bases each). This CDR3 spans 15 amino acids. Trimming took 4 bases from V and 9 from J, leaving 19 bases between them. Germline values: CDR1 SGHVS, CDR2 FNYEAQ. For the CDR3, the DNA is TGTGCCAGCAGCTCGCCTCTGGGACCTACAAGTGAGCAGTTCTTC. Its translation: CASSSPLGPTSEQFF.

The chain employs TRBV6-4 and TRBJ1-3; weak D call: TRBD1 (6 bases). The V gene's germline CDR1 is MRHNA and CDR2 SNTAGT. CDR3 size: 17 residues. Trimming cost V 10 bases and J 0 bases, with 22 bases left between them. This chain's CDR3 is CAIQTSTGLSSGNTIYF. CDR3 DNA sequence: TGTGCCATCCAGACTTCGACAGGTCTTAGCTCTGGAAACACCATATATTTT.

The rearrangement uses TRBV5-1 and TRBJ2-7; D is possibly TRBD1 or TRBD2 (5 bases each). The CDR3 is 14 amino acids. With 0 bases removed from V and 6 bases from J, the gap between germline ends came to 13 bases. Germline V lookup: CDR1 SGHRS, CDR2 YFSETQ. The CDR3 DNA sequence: TGCGCCAGCAGCTTGGGAGGGGTGGGCGCCGAGCAGTACTTC. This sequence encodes CASSLGGVGAEQYF.

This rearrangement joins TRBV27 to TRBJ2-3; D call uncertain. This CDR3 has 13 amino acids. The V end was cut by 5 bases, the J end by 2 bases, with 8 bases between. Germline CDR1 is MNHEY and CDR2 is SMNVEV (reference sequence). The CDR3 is CASSPLLTDTQYF. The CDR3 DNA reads TGTGCCAGCAGTCCTCTCCTCACAGATACGCAGTATTTT.

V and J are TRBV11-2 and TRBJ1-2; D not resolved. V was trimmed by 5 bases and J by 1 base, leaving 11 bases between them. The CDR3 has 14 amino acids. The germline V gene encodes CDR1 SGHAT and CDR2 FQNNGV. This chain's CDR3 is CASSRKHVNYGYTF. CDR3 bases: TGTGCCAGCAGCCGAAAGCACGTTAACTATGGCTACACCTTC.

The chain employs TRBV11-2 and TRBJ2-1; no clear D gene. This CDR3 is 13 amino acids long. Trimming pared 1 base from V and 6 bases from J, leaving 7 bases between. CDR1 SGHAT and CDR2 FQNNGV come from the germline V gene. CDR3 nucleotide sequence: TGTGCCAGCAGCTTAGGATCTATCAATGAGCAGTTCTTC. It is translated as CASSLGSINEQFF.

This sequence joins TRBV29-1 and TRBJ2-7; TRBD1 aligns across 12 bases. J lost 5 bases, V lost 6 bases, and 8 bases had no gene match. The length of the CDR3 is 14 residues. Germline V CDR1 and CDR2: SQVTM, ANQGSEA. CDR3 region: CSVQRGTGGNEQYF. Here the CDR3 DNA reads TGCAGCGTCCAAAGAGGGACAGGGGGCAACGAGCAGTACTTC.

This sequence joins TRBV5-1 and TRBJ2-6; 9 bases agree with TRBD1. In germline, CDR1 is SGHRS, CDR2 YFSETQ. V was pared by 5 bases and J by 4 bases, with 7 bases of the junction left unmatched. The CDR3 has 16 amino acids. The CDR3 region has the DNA TGCGCCAGCAGTGGGACAGGGCGGCCCGGGGCCAACGTCCTGACTTTC. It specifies CASSGTGRPGANVLTF.

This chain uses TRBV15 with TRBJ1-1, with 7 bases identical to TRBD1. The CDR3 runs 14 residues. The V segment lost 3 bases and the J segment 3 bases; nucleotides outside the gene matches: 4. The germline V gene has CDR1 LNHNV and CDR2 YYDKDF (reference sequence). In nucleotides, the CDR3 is TGTGCCACCAGCAGTACAGGGGTTGACACTGAAGCTTTCTTT. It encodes CATSSTGVDTEAFF.

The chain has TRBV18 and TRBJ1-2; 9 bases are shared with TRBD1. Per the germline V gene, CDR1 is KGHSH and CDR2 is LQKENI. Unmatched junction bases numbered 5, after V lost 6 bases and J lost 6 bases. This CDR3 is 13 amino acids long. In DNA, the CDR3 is TGTGCCAGCTCTCCCTGGACAGGGGATGGCTACACCTTC. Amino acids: CASSPWTGDGYTF.

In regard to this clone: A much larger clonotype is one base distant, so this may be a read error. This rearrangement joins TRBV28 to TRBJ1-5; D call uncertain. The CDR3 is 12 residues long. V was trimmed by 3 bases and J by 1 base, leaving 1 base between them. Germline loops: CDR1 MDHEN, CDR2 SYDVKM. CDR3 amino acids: CASSFSNQPQHF. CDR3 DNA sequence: TGTGCCAGCAGTTTCAGCAATCAGCCCCAGCATTTT. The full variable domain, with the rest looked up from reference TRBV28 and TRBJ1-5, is DVKVTQSSRYLVKRTGEKVFLECVQDMDHENMFWYRQDPGLGLRLIYFSYDVKMKEKGDIPEGYSVSREKKERFSLILESASTNQTSMYLCASSFSNQPQHFGDGTRLSIL.

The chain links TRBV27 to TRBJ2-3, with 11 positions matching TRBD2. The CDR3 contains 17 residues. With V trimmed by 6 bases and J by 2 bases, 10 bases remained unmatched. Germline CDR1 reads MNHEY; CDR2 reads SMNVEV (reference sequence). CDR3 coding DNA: TGTGCCAGCAGGTTACATTTAGCGGGAGGGTTCACAGATACGCAGTATTTT. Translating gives CASRLHLAGGFTDTQYF.

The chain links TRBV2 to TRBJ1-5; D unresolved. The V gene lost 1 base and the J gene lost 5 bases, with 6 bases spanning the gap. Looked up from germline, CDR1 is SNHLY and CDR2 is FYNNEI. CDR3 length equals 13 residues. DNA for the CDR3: TGTGCCAGCAGTGAAGAGGCCCATCAGCCCCAGCATTTT. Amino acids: CASSEEAHQPQHF.

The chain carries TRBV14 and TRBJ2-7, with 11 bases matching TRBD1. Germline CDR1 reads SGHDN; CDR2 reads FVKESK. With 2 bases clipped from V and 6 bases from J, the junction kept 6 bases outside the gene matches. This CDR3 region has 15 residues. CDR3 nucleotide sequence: TGTGCCAGCAGCCAAAATTCCGGGACAGGGGGCGAGCAGTACTTC. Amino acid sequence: CASSQNSGTGGEQYF.

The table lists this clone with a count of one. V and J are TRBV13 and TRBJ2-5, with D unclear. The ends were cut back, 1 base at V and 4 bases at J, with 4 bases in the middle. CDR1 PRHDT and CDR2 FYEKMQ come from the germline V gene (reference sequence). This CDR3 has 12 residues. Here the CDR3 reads CASSLERETQYF. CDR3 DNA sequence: TGTGCCAGCAGCTTAGAGCGAGAGACCCAGTACTTC. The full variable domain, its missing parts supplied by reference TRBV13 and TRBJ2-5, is AAGVIQSPRHLIKEKRETATLKCYPIPRHDTVYWYQQGPGQDPQFLISFYEKMQSDKGSIPDRFSAQQFSDYHSELNMSSLELGDSALYFCASSLERETQYFGPGTRLLVL.

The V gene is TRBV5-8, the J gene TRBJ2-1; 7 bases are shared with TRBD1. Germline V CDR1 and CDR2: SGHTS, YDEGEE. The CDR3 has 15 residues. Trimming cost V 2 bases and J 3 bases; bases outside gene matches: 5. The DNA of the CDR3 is TGTGCCAGCAGCTTAAGGGGGCATCGCTACAATGAGCAGTTCTTC. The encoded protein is CASSLRGHRYNEQFF.